This T cell receptor beta chain comes out of a study of shared clonotypes between healthy human individuals. General study points: Generally, naive subsets came out with larger estimated richness than memory subsets.

As defined, naive CD8 cells were CD45RO-negative and positively selected for CCR7, with terminally differentiated effector memory CD45RA+ cells excluded. Everyone who donated was a Caucasian adult who lived in Nashville, Tennessee. The count of this clone is one. Its antigen remains unidentified. This CDR3 is also generated by other DNA sequences in the sample. The V and J ends lost 0 bases and 4 bases respectively, with 10 bases between them. CDR1 is SGHDN and CDR2 is FVKESK in the germline V gene. The CDR3 sequence is 14 residues long. The data were produced by immunoSEQ multiplex PCR, yet TCRdb's version contains in-frame clones alone and is incomplete. The sample includes around 580,000 clones, roughly 98% seen only once; the top ten take less than 0.35%.

The rearrangement links TRBV14 to TRBJ2-7; D may be TRBD1 (6 bases). The sample consisted of naive CD8+ T cells sorted from blood. The origin of this receptor is a young man in good health. The CDR3 protein is CASSQDGQGYEQYF. The CDR3 nucleotides are TGTGCCAGCAGCCAAGATGGTCAGGGGTACGAGCAGTACTTC.